This record looks at one TCR beta chain sequence and its context. What it binds is unknown. This entry is derived from a study of T cell responses to AZD1222 COVID-19 vaccine. The table came from immunoSEQ multiplex PCR; TCRdb's copy has only in-frame clones and leaves some out. The repertoire has roughly 150,000 clones, about 87% of them found once; the top ten carry about 9%. Overall study results and limits: Clonal diversity was possibly underestimated; the donors were predominantly white British and more often female. Spike-specific TCR breadth and depth went up after people got two AZD1222 doses. Close to half of spike-specific TCRs reportedly recognize unmutated variant regions.

CDR1 and CDR2 (germline): SNHLY, FYNNEI. The CDR3 loop spans 13 amino acids. The germline V and J ends were trimmed by 6 bases and 4 bases, with 12 bases remaining between them. Some second doses came at about 4 weeks and others at about 12 weeks; these were pooled. The origin of this receptor is an adult who received the AZD1222 COVID-19 vaccine. The sequencing used peripheral blood, collected 28 days after the second AZD1222 dose. This chain joins TRBV2 and TRBJ2-5; tentatively, D is TRBD1 (7 bases). In DNA form, the CDR3 reads TGTGCCAGCAGGGATCAGGGGGGAGAGACCCAGTACTTC. Translating it yields CASRDQGGETQYF.